The 12 T cell receptor beta chains given below trace back to one sample, sequenced in a study of early T cells in non-severe SARS-CoV-2 infection. TCRdb ran MiXCR on the 5' RACE reads and lists one entry per CDR3 protein. The table lists 60,000 to 70,000 distinct CDR3 sequences, 8% to 9.5% of them singletons. The material sequenced was whole blood. These TCRs come from an adult who was a healthcare worker with PCR-confirmed SARS-CoV-2 infection or an uninfected control (not recorded which).

This clonotype was recorded many times. The chain employs TRBV29-1 and TRBJ2-1, with TRBD2 matching 8 bases. This CDR3 has 14 amino acids. V lost 8 bases and J lost 4; bases outside the gene matches: 10. Germline assignment: CDR1 SQVTM and CDR2 ANQGSEA. CDR3: CSFKPGLGYNEQFF. The CDR3 DNA is TGCAGCTTTAAACCGGGACTAGGTTACAATGAGCAGTTCTTC.

The rearrangement uses TRBV2 and TRBJ1-5; D not resolved. The V gene's germline CDR1 is SNHLY and CDR2 FYNNEI. Trimming cost V 5 bases and J 8 bases, with 16 bases left between them. This CDR3 has 14 amino acids. The CDR3 nucleotides read TGTGCCAGCAGTCAATCTGGGGTTCTGGAGCCCCAGCATTTT. Its protein is CASSQSGVLEPQHF. The entire variable domain, with the rest obtained from reference TRBV2 and TRBJ1-5, is as follows: EPEVTQTPSHQVTQMGQEVILRCVPISNHLYFYWYRQILGQKVEFLVSFYNNEISEKSEIFDDQFSVERPDGSNFTLKIRSTKLEDSAMYFCASSQSGVLEPQHFGDGTRLSIL.

This sequence joins TRBV12-3 or TRBV12-4 and TRBJ2-2; D unresolved. V lost 3 bases, J lost 6 bases, and 5 bases lay in between. The CDR3 sequence is 12 residues long. The CDR3 DNA follows: TGTGCCAGCAGTTTCTCCCCCGGGGAGCTGTTTTTT. Its protein product is CASSFSPGELFF.

This clonotype was picked up many times. The chain combines TRBV7-3 with TRBJ2-1, with TRBD2 identical over 8 bases. The germline V gene encodes CDR1 SGHTA and CDR2 FQGTGA. The CDR3 totals 16 residues. Germline trimming cut 5 bases from V and 2 bases from J; bases unmatched to any gene: 8. CDR3 in amino acids: CASSPQAGAAYNEQFF. The CDR3 DNA follows: TGTGCCAGCAGCCCCCAAGCGGGAGCAGCCTACAATGAGCAGTTCTTC.

This clonotype was picked up a small number of times. The V call is TRBV29-1, the J call TRBJ2-2, with a possible D match to TRBD1 (5 bases). Germline CDR1 reads SQVTM; CDR2 reads ANQGSEA. Between the trimmed V and J ends, which lost 3 bases and 5 bases, there was a span of 10 bases. There are 13 residues in the CDR3. Here the CDR3 DNA reads TGCAGCGTTGATAGGGGTCCAACCGGGGAGCTGTTTTTT. It translates to CSVDRGPTGELFF.

V is TRBV10-1 and J is TRBJ1-3; D unclear. Germline V CDR1 and CDR2: WNHNN, SYGVQD (reference sequence). V was clipped by 0 bases and J by 0 bases, with 6 bases between them. The CDR3 spans 15 residues. CDR3 in amino acids: CASSESGFSGNTIYF. Written as DNA, the CDR3 is TGCGCCAGCAGTGAGTCCGGGTTCTCTGGAAACACCATATATTTT.

This clonotype was observed at least ten times. V is TRBV6-5 and J is TRBJ1-5; D gene ambiguous. Germline lookup yields CDR1 MNHEY and CDR2 SVGAGI. The CDR3 runs to 13 residues. The V end lost 5 bases, the J end lost 5 bases, and 10 bases lay between the germline ends. The chain's CDR3 is CASSTGGYQPQHF. CDR3 DNA sequence: TGTGCCAGCAGTACGGGAGGCTATCAGCCCCAGCATTTT.

This chain connects TRBV2 to TRBJ2-7; TRBD2 agrees at 8 bases. The germline gives CDR1 SNHLY, CDR2 FYNNEI. Unmatched junction bases numbered 9, after V lost 2 bases and J lost 6 bases. This CDR3 comprises 15 residues. The CDR3 coding sequence is TGTGCCAGCAGTGAACGAGGCGGGAGGTTCCGCGAGCAGTACTTC. Translation gives CASSERGGRFREQYF.

This clonotype was seen at least ten times. The V and J genes are TRBV9 and TRBJ2-2, with 7 bases matching TRBD1. The junction had 5 bases not matched to a gene; V was cut back by 3 bases and J by 3 bases. CDR3 size: 15 residues. CDR1 and CDR2 (germline): SGDLS, YYNGEE. The CDR3 nucleotides are TGTGCCAGCAGCGGTGGGGACAGCCACACCGGGGAGCTGTTTTTT. Translation: CASSGGDSHTGELFF.

This clonotype was detected many times. The rearrangement links TRBV6-5 to TRBJ1-1, with D hard to call. Germline-derived CDR1 and CDR2 are MNHEY and SVGAGI. This CDR3 contains 13 residues. V lost 7 bases and J 1 base, leaving 10 bases between the germline ends. CDR3 residues: CASTHSPNTEAFF. The CDR3 region has the DNA TGTGCCAGCACCCACTCGCCGAACACTGAAGCTTTCTTT.

The rearrangement uses TRBV6-5 and TRBJ2-3; D ambiguous. Germline CDR1 MNHEY, CDR2 SVGAGI. The CDR3 loop spans 16 amino acids. The V end was cut by 6 bases, the J end by 1 base, with 17 bases between. The CDR3 sequence: CASSRRRVQGTDTQYF. The CDR3 bases are TGTGCCAGCAGCCGCCGACGGGTGCAAGGCACAGATACGCAGTATTTT.

This clonotype was counted between two and nine times. This chain links TRBV29-1 with TRBJ2-5; D is possibly TRBD2 (6 bases). The CDR3 loop spans 13 amino acids. Trimming left V 7 bases short and J 4 bases short, with 16 bases between. Looked up from germline, CDR1 is SQVTM and CDR2 is ANQGSEA. CDR3 DNA: TGCAGCGCTACAGTGCGAGCGGGAGAGACCCAGTACTTC. Protein product: CSATVRAGETQYF.